These 10 T cell receptor beta chains share one sample of origin, sequenced in a study of T cell responses to AZD1222 COVID-19 vaccine. The assay was immunoSEQ multiplex PCR, and TCRdb's table has in-frame clones only and misses some. The data contain approximately 20,000 clones, approximately 79% of them singletons. Sample: peripheral blood, taken on day 0 of AZD1222 vaccination. These receptors were taken from an adult in good health.

The chain carries TRBV6-1 and TRBJ2-7; D is unclear. CDR3 length: 14 amino acids. V gave up 1 base and J gave up 5 bases, with 12 bases separating them. Germline V gene lookup returns CDR1 MNHNS and CDR2 SASEGT. The chain's CDR3 is CASSEGWQSDEQYF. The CDR3 coding sequence is TGTGCCAGCAGTGAAGGGTGGCAGTCAGACGAGCAGTACTTC.

J is TRBJ2-2 and V is TRBV11-2; TRBD2 matches 10 bases. Germline CDR1 is SGHAT and CDR2 is FQNNGV. This CDR3 spans 17 amino acids. J gave up 9 bases and V 2 bases, and 12 bases lay outside the gene matches. DNA of the CDR3: TGTGCCAGCAGCTTAAGGCCCCCTAGCGGGGGCCACCGGGAGCTGTTTTTT. This sequence encodes CASSLRPPSGGHRELFF.

V gene TRBV3-1 (or the pseudogene TRBV3-2) combines with J gene TRBJ2-7; 13 positions match TRBD2. This CDR3 contains 14 residues. CDR1 and CDR2 from the germline V gene are LGHDT and YNNKEL (reference sequence). The V segment lost 5 bases and the J segment 9 bases; nucleotides outside the gene matches: 7. DNA for the CDR3: TGTGCCAGCAGCGAACTAGCGGGAGGGCTAAGGCAGTACTTC. Translation: CASSELAGGLRQYF.

V is TRBV5-1 and J is TRBJ2-7, with 8 bases lining up with TRBD2. The germline V gene encodes CDR1 SGHRS and CDR2 YFSETQ. This CDR3 comprises 16 residues. The J segment lost 5 bases and the V segment lost 4 bases, leaving 14 bases of the junction unmatched. The chain's CDR3 is CASSPPRVAGLDEQYF. The CDR3 DNA reads TGCGCCAGCAGCCCCCCCCGGGTAGCGGGACTCGACGAGCAGTACTTC. Full variable domain (remainder filled in from reference TRBV5-1 and TRBJ2-7): KAGVTQTPRYLIKTRGQQVTLSCSPISGHRSVSWYQQTPGQGLQFLFEYFSETQRNKGNFPGRFSGRQFSNSRSEMNVSTLELGDSALYLCASSPPRVAGLDEQYFGPGTRLTVT.

The chain carries TRBV7-9 and TRBJ2-2, with D unresolved. Germline loops: CDR1 SEHNR, CDR2 FQNEAQ (reference sequence). V shed 2 bases and J shed 7 bases, with 17 bases lying between them. CDR3 length: 16 residues. CDR3 nucleotide sequence: TGTGCCAGCAGCTTATCCGATGGCCCGAGCAGCGGGGAGCTGTTTTTT. It specifies CASSLSDGPSSGELFF.

The V call is TRBV2, the J call TRBJ2-7; D may correspond to TRBD1 or TRBD2 (6 bases each). Germline V gives CDR1 SNHLY, CDR2 FYNNEI. V dropped 8 bases and J dropped 4 bases, with 15 bases sitting between them. The CDR3 extends over 13 amino acids. The CDR3 is CASEGEGGYEQYF. The CDR3 DNA is TGTGCCAGCGAGGGGGAAGGAGGGTACGAGCAGTACTTC.

The CDR3: CAWSVGGGYGYTF. Written as DNA, the CDR3 is TGTGCCTGGAGTGTCGGAGGGGGCTATGGCTACACCTTC. The chain is built from TRBV30 and TRBJ1-2; tentatively, D is TRBD1 (6 bases). The V and J ends lost 0 bases and 4 bases respectively, with 9 bases between them. The CDR3 covers 13 residues. The germline V gene encodes CDR1 GTSNPN and CDR2 SVGIG (reference sequence).

The genes are TRBV2 and TRBJ1-2; D may be TRBD1 (5 bases). CDR1 and CDR2 (germline): SNHLY, FYNNEI. The V and J ends lost 6 bases and 0 bases respectively, with 11 bases between them. The CDR3 contains 14 residues. Here the CDR3 reads CASSVQVTNYGYTF. The CDR3 coding sequence is TGTGCCAGCAGCGTACAGGTTACTAACTATGGCTACACCTTC.

The chain recombines TRBV9 with TRBJ1-2, with D tentatively TRBD1 (5 bases). Germline V lookup: CDR1 SGDLS, CDR2 YYNGEE. This CDR3 comprises 13 residues. The ends were cut back, 2 bases at V and 3 bases at J, with 8 bases in the middle. The CDR3 protein is CASSVGGDYGYTF. In nucleotides, the CDR3 is TGTGCCAGCAGCGTTGGGGGAGACTATGGCTACACCTTC. Full variable domain (missing parts from reference TRBV9 and TRBJ1-2): DSGVTQTPKHLITATGQRVTLRCSPRSGDLSVYWYQQSLDQGLQFLIQYYNGEERAKGNILERFSAQQFPDLHSELNLSSLELGDSALYFCASSVGGDYGYTFGSGTRLTVV.

The DNA for the CDR3 is TGTGCCAGCAGCTTCGGTGGAACCGGTTCCTACGAGCAGTACTTC. It encodes CASSFGGTGSYEQYF. V gene TRBV5-4 combines with J gene TRBJ2-7; D not certain. V lost 2 bases to trimming and J lost 1 base, with 13 bases between them. This CDR3 has 15 amino acids. The germline V gene has CDR1 SGHNT and CDR2 YYREEE (reference sequence).